These T cell receptor beta chains were read from a single sample in a study of blood T cell repertoires in COVID-19. Sequencing was performed with immunoSEQ multiplex PCR; in TCRdb, only in-frame clones are kept and a portion is missing. The table lists about 86,000 clones, 80% to 90% of them singletons. Material for sequencing was peripheral blood. The receptors stem from a human donor in a cohort sampled during active COVID-19. Both conserved end residues are part of each CDR3. Each record gives: V gene, D gene, clone size, J gene, CDR3 protein, CDR3 DNA. A D gene is named only where the DNA matches it firmly. The size of a clone is reported for some rows only, either as once, few or many, or as a class for expanded clones.

v_gene: TRBV2; d_gene: -; abundance: -; j_gene: TRBJ1-1; CDR3aa: CASRLTGTEAFF; CDR3nt: TGTGCCAGCAGACTAACAGGGACTGAAGCTTTCTTT
v_gene: TRBV21-1; d_gene: -; abundance: -; j_gene: TRBJ1-6; CDR3aa: CASSKGGGSPLHF; CDR3nt: TGTGCCAGCAGCAAAGGGGGAGGTTCACCCCTCCACTTT
v_gene: TRBV5-1; d_gene: TRBD2; abundance: -; j_gene: TRBJ2-1; CDR3aa: CASSLSGLNGYNEQFF; CDR3nt: TGCGCCAGCAGCCTTTCGGGACTAAACGGGTACAATGAGCAGTTCTTC
v_gene: TRBV6-5; d_gene: -; abundance: few; j_gene: TRBJ1-3; CDR3aa: CASSYGGKTGNTIYF; CDR3nt: TGTGCCAGCAGTTACGGGGGGAAGACTGGAAACACCATATATTTT
v_gene: TRBV6-4; d_gene: -; abundance: -; j_gene: TRBJ2-1; CDR3aa: CASSVSLYSYNEQFF; CDR3nt: TGTGCCAGCAGTGTCTCGCTATATTCCTACAATGAGCAGTTCTTC
v_gene: TRBV3-1/TRBV3-2; d_gene: TRBD2; abundance: -; j_gene: TRBJ2-4; CDR3aa: CASSQRGLADQNIQYF; CDR3nt: TGTGCCAGCAGCCAAAGGGGACTAGCGGATCAAAACATTCAGTACTTC
v_gene: TRBV9; d_gene: TRBD2; abundance: -; j_gene: TRBJ2-1; CDR3aa: CASSETSGSYNEQFF; CDR3nt: TGTGCCAGCAGTGAGACTAGCGGTTCCTACAATGAGCAGTTCTTC
v_gene: TRBV28; d_gene: -; abundance: -; j_gene: TRBJ1-1; CDR3aa: CASRYLPGEAFF; CDR3nt: TGTGCCAGCAGATACCTACCAGGTGAAGCTTTCTTT
v_gene: TRBV5-6; d_gene: -; abundance: -; j_gene: TRBJ1-1; CDR3aa: CASSWGWGGDGNTEAFF; CDR3nt: TGTGCCAGCAGCTGGGGCTGGGGAGGGGACGGGAACACTGAAGCTTTCTTT
v_gene: TRBV7-9; d_gene: -; abundance: -; j_gene: TRBJ2-1; CDR3aa: CASSLLQGGYNEQFF; CDR3nt: TGTGCCAGCAGCTTACTCCAGGGGGGATACAATGAGCAGTTCTTC
v_gene: TRBV6-5; d_gene: TRBD2; abundance: -; j_gene: TRBJ2-7; CDR3aa: CASSHSIAGAYEQYF; CDR3nt: TGTGCCAGCAGTCACTCTATAGCGGGAGCCTACGAGCAGTACTTC
v_gene: TRBV12-1; d_gene: -; abundance: -; j_gene: TRBJ1-1; CDR3aa: CASSSRRTGDTEAFF; CDR3nt: TGTGCCAGCAGCTCTCGTCGGACAGGGGACACTGAAGCTTTCTTT
v_gene: TRBV5-4; d_gene: TRBD1; abundance: few; j_gene: TRBJ1-6; CDR3aa: CASSSRTITDRPHF; CDR3nt: TGTGCCAGCAGCTCTCGGACCATAACGGACAGGCCCCACTTT
v_gene: TRBV30; d_gene: -; abundance: -; j_gene: TRBJ2-5; CDR3aa: CAWSVQVGSGETQYF; CDR3nt: TGTGCCTGGAGTGTACAAGTAGGGTCGGGGGAGACCCAGTACTTC
v_gene: TRBV4-1; d_gene: TRBD2; abundance: -; j_gene: TRBJ2-1; CDR3aa: CASSQVTREAGSYNEQFF; CDR3nt: TGCGCCAGCAGCCAAGTAACGCGGGAGGCCGGATCCTACAATGAGCAGTTCTTC
v_gene: TRBV6-1; d_gene: -; abundance: -; j_gene: TRBJ1-3; CDR3aa: CASSENHLSSGNTIYF; CDR3nt: TGTGCCAGCAGTGAAAATCATCTGAGCTCTGGAAACACCATATATTTT
v_gene: TRBV7-9; d_gene: -; abundance: -; j_gene: TRBJ2-1; CDR3aa: CASSDGTYLNEQFF; CDR3nt: TGTGCCAGCAGCGACGGGACTTATCTCAATGAGCAGTTCTTC
v_gene: TRBV6-5; d_gene: TRBD2; abundance: -; j_gene: TRBJ2-7; CDR3aa: CASWEGAEQYF; CDR3nt: TGTGCCAGTTGGGAGGGAGCCGAGCAGTACTTC
v_gene: TRBV5-1; d_gene: TRBD2; abundance: -; j_gene: TRBJ2-3; CDR3aa: CASSLRLAGSSTDTQYF; CDR3nt: TGCGCCAGCAGCCTACGACTAGCGGGGTCTAGCACAGATACGCAGTATTTT
v_gene: TRBV7-9; d_gene: -; abundance: -; j_gene: TRBJ1-1; CDR3aa: CASSLRGVLTEAFF; CDR3nt: TGTGCCAGCAGCCTACGCGGGGTTCTCACTGAAGCTTTCTTT
v_gene: TRBV6-2/TRBV6-3; d_gene: -; abundance: -; j_gene: TRBJ1-5; CDR3aa: CASSYFGTRQAQHF; CDR3nt: TGTGCCAGCAGTTACTTTGGAACCAGGCAGGCCCAGCATTTT
v_gene: TRBV2; d_gene: TRBD1; abundance: -; j_gene: TRBJ1-1; CDR3aa: CASSLDRFNTEAFF; CDR3nt: TGTGCCAGCAGCCTGGACAGGTTTAACACTGAAGCTTTCTTT
v_gene: TRBV27; d_gene: TRBD2; abundance: -; j_gene: TRBJ2-7; CDR3aa: CLTSGPNEQYF; CDR3nt: TGTCTGACTAGCGGGCCCAACGAGCAGTACTTC
v_gene: TRBV30; d_gene: -; abundance: once; j_gene: TRBJ1-1; CDR3aa: CAWDQGTEAFF; CDR3nt: TGTGCCTGGGACCAGGGCACTGAAGCTTTCTTT
v_gene: TRBV28; d_gene: -; abundance: -; j_gene: TRBJ2-2; CDR3aa: CASSLGGRNTGELFF; CDR3nt: TGTGCCAGCAGTTTAGGAGGGAGGAACACCGGGGAGCTGTTTTTT
v_gene: TRBV28; d_gene: TRBD2; abundance: many; j_gene: TRBJ2-2; CDR3aa: CASSLWRLAGGPGELFF; CDR3nt: TGTGCCAGCAGTTTATGGAGACTAGCGGGAGGGCCCGGGGAGCTGTTTTTT
v_gene: TRBV28; d_gene: -; abundance: -; j_gene: TRBJ1-1; CDR3aa: CASTGGNTEAFF; CDR3nt: TGTGCCAGCACCGGGGGTAACACTGAAGCTTTCTTT
v_gene: TRBV7-9; d_gene: -; abundance: -; j_gene: TRBJ1-1; CDR3aa: CASTSQADTEAFF; CDR3nt: TGTGCCAGCACCTCACAGGCTGACACTGAAGCTTTCTTT
v_gene: TRBV29-1; d_gene: TRBD1; abundance: -; j_gene: TRBJ2-7; CDR3aa: CSVESGGYEQYF; CDR3nt: TGCAGCGTTGAGTCAGGGGGCTACGAGCAGTACTTC
v_gene: TRBV3-1/TRBV3-2; d_gene: TRBD2; abundance: -; j_gene: TRBJ2-5; CDR3aa: CASSQVRGGPGQETQYF; CDR3nt: TGTGCCAGCAGCCAAGTCCGGGGGGGGCCGGGGCAAGAGACCCAGTACTTC
v_gene: TRBV11-2; d_gene: -; abundance: -; j_gene: TRBJ2-5; CDR3aa: CASSYNPGREETQYF; CDR3nt: TGTGCCAGCAGCTACAACCCGGGCAGGGAAGAGACCCAGTACTTC
v_gene: TRBV18; d_gene: -; abundance: -; j_gene: TRBJ2-5; CDR3aa: CASSPLGSLQETQYF; CDR3nt: TGTGCCAGCTCACCGCTGGGCTCCTTGCAAGAGACCCAGTACTTC
v_gene: TRBV10-3; d_gene: -; abundance: few; j_gene: TRBJ2-5; CDR3aa: CAISGQPQETQYF; CDR3nt: TGTGCCATCAGTGGACAGCCCCAAGAGACCCAGTACTTC
v_gene: TRBV7-6; d_gene: -; abundance: -; j_gene: TRBJ2-2; CDR3aa: CASSLDAAGTVGTSRKSGELFF; CDR3nt: TGTGCCAGCAGCTTAGACGCCGCCGGGACAGTTGGGACTAGTCGGAAGTCCGGGGAGCTGTTTTTT
v_gene: TRBV19; d_gene: TRBD2; abundance: -; j_gene: TRBJ2-3; CDR3aa: CASSTPSGRGDTQYF; CDR3nt: TGTGCCAGTAGTACTCCTAGCGGGAGGGGAGATACGCAGTATTTT
v_gene: TRBV5-4; d_gene: -; abundance: once; j_gene: TRBJ1-5; CDR3aa: CASSLDPNQPQHF; CDR3nt: TGTGCCAGCAGCTTGGATCCGAATCAGCCCCAGCATTTT
v_gene: TRBV7-2; d_gene: -; abundance: -; j_gene: TRBJ1-3; CDR3aa: CASGVGARGNTIYF; CDR3nt: TGTGCCAGCGGGGTGGGGGCCAGAGGGAACACCATATATTTT
v_gene: TRBV18; d_gene: -; abundance: -; j_gene: TRBJ1-5; CDR3aa: CASSSTGYYNQPQHF; CDR3nt: TGTGCCAGCTCATCCACAGGATATTACAATCAGCCCCAGCATTTT
v_gene: TRBV19; d_gene: TRBD1; abundance: -; j_gene: TRBJ1-6; CDR3aa: CASVEGAAPQNSPLHF; CDR3nt: TGTGCCAGCGTGGAGGGGGCCGCACCACAGAATTCACCCCTCCACTTT
v_gene: TRBV5-1; d_gene: TRBD2; abundance: -; j_gene: TRBJ2-1; CDR3aa: CASSLESLAGADEQFF; CDR3nt: TGCGCCAGCAGCTTGGAATCGCTAGCGGGAGCGGATGAGCAGTTCTTC
v_gene: TRBV2; d_gene: TRBD2; abundance: -; j_gene: TRBJ2-1; CDR3aa: CASGGGSYNEQFF; CDR3nt: TGTGCCAGTGGGGGAGGGAGCTACAATGAGCAGTTCTTC
v_gene: TRBV3-1/TRBV3-2; d_gene: TRBD2; abundance: -; j_gene: TRBJ2-1; CDR3aa: CASSPSSGSYNEQFF; CDR3nt: TGTGCCAGCAGCCCATCTAGCGGATCCTACAATGAGCAGTTCTTC
v_gene: TRBV14; d_gene: -; abundance: -; j_gene: TRBJ1-1; CDR3aa: CASSRTLRAEAFF; CDR3nt: TGTGCCAGCAGCCGGACCTTGAGGGCTGAAGCTTTCTTT
v_gene: TRBV27; d_gene: -; abundance: -; j_gene: TRBJ1-2; CDR3aa: CASRPSQGRKGYTF; CDR3nt: TGTGCCAGCAGACCTTCACAGGGAAGGAAAGGCTACACCTTC
v_gene: TRBV3-1/TRBV3-2; d_gene: -; abundance: -; j_gene: TRBJ2-1; CDR3aa: CASSQAGNEQFF; CDR3nt: TGTGCCAGCAGCCAAGCGGGGAATGAGCAGTTCTTC
v_gene: TRBV5-4; d_gene: TRBD2; abundance: -; j_gene: TRBJ2-3; CDR3aa: CASRSSGSSDTQYF; CDR3nt: TGTGCCAGCAGGTCTAGCGGGAGCTCGGATACGCAGTATTTT
v_gene: TRBV19; d_gene: TRBD2; abundance: -; j_gene: TRBJ2-3; CDR3aa: CASSISTSGRAIRADTQYF; CDR3nt: TGTGCCAGTAGTATAAGTACTAGCGGGAGGGCCATCCGCGCAGATACGCAGTATTTT
v_gene: TRBV7-9; d_gene: -; abundance: -; j_gene: TRBJ2-3; CDR3aa: CASTLTAGNTDTQYF; CDR3nt: TGTGCCAGCACCCTTACGGCGGGAAACACAGATACGCAGTATTTT
v_gene: TRBV28; d_gene: TRBD2; abundance: -; j_gene: TRBJ2-7; CDR3aa: CASGRAFYEQYF; CDR3nt: TGTGCCAGCGGGAGGGCTTTCTACGAGCAGTACTTC
v_gene: TRBV6-6; d_gene: TRBD2; abundance: -; j_gene: TRBJ2-7; CDR3aa: CASSFLAGEYEQYF; CDR3nt: TGTGCCAGCAGTTTTCTAGCGGGAGAGTACGAGCAGTACTTC
v_gene: TRBV27; d_gene: TRBD1; abundance: -; j_gene: TRBJ1-1; CDR3aa: CASSLGTGFEAFF; CDR3nt: TGTGCCAGCAGTTTAGGGACAGGGTTTGAAGCTTTCTTT
v_gene: TRBV7-8; d_gene: -; abundance: -; j_gene: TRBJ1-4; CDR3aa: CASSLGGDVEKLFF; CDR3nt: TGTGCCAGCAGCCTAGGGGGGGATGTTGAAAAACTGTTTTTT
v_gene: TRBV6-5; d_gene: -; abundance: -; j_gene: TRBJ2-1; CDR3aa: CASSSSGSYNEQFF; CDR3nt: TGTGCCAGCTCCTCCAGCGGGTCATACAATGAGCAGTTCTTC
v_gene: TRBV5-5; d_gene: -; abundance: -; j_gene: TRBJ1-2; CDR3aa: CASSLWGQDGYTF; CDR3nt: TGTGCCAGCAGCTTGTGGGGGCAGGATGGCTACACCTTC
v_gene: TRBV25-1; d_gene: -; abundance: -; j_gene: TRBJ1-6; CDR3aa: CASSESRGFSGNSPLHF; CDR3nt: TGTGCCAGCAGTGAATCCCGGGGATTTAGCGGTAATTCACCCCTCCACTTT